This TCR beta chain was recovered during a study of metastatic and nonmetastatic thyroid tumors. Overall study context: Repertoires from malignant and benign thyroid patients were compared across blood and tumor or nodule tissue.

No patient received treatment before thyroid surgery. From the PCR reads, TCRdb re-called clones with MiXCR. This table has about 38,000 clones, around 47% appearing once. Germline CDR1 and CDR2: MNHEY and SVGEGT. CDR3 length equals 14 residues. V lost 4 bases, J lost 2 bases, and 6 bases lay in between. The receptor comes from a male donor with papillary thyroid cancer or a benign thyroid nodule (not recorded which). Some clones in this sample may be carry-over from other donors' samples. J is TRBJ2-6 and V is TRBV6-2 or TRBV6-3; no clear D gene. Specimen: tumor tissue. CDR3 nucleotides: TGTGCCAGCAGTTCTCAAGCTGGGGCCAACGTCCTGACTTTC. This gives the protein CASSSQAGANVLTF.